This TCR beta chain was sequenced during a study of cytomegalovirus exposure and HLA in healthy donors. Germline V lookup: CDR1 MNHNS, CDR2 SASEGT. This CDR3 contains 16 residues. V shed 2 bases, J shed 0 bases, and the junction held 4 bases outside the gene matches. The primer mix had 60 Vbeta and 13 Jbeta primers. Method: immunoSEQ multiplex PCR; TCRdb's copy keeps in-frame clones and lacks some. This sample has about 190,000 clones, with 79% found just once. The chain uses TRBV6-1 and TRBJ1-5; 7 bases fit TRBD1. The sequenced sample was PBMCs. The clonotype comes from a woman aged 18-29 years in good health and CMV-seronegative. CDR3 coding DNA: TGTGCCAGCAGTGAAAGCTACAGGGGTAGCAATCAGCCCCAGCATTTT. Amino acids: CASSESYRGSNQPQHF.